The 18 T cell receptor beta chains presented below share a single source sample, sequenced in a study of regulatory T cells in long-lasting Graves disease. Time point given: newly diagnosed GD, antithyroid drugs for less than 3 months. PBMC-extracted RNA yielded the TCR library. Arm-PCR of CDR3 regions and iRepertoire HTBI primers were the basis on which TCR beta libraries were built. A single record per CDR3 protein comes from TCRdb applying MiXCR to the multiplex PCR reads. The table lists 400,000 to 500,000 distinct CDR3 sequences, 14% of them singletons. The sample was also linked to a second study, of T cells in Graves' hyperthyroidism and ophthalmopathy.

The source was peripheral blood mononuclear cells (PBMCs), collected at new diagnosis, from a patient treated with antithyroid drugs. The source is a woman aged 45-65 years with Graves disease.

V is TRBV18 and J is TRBJ2-7; no reliable D call. Germline V gene lookup returns CDR1 KGHSH and CDR2 LQKENI. Trimming removed 4 bases at V and 2 bases at J, with 12 bases between. This CDR3 contains 14 residues. This CDR3 is CASSLGSTAYEQYF. In DNA form, the CDR3 reads TGTGCCAGCTCACTCGGGTCTACGGCCTACGAGCAGTACTTC.

The CDR3 is CASSPTGTDQPQHF. The CDR3 DNA follows: TGCGCCAGCAGCCCTACCGGGACAGACCAGCCCCAGCATTTT. The chain has TRBV10-2 and TRBJ1-5, with 7 positions matching TRBD1. The V gene end was trimmed by 6 bases and the J gene end by 7 bases; junction bases not matched to a gene: 9. The V gene's germline CDR1 is WSHSY and CDR2 SAAADI. The CDR3 consists of 14 residues.

The J gene is TRBJ2-3, the V gene TRBV4-2; tentatively, D is TRBD1 (6 bases). Germline V lookup: CDR1 LGHNA, CDR2 YNFKEQ. CDR3 length: 16 residues. Trimming stripped 1 base from V and 2 bases from J, with 13 bases between. The CDR3 loop is CASSQGAQGITDTQYF. CDR3 nucleotide sequence: TGTGCCAGCAGCCAAGGGGCACAGGGCATCACAGATACGCAGTATTTT.

The chain combines TRBV9 with TRBJ2-7; D is unresolved. The length of the CDR3 is 17 residues. V lost 4 bases and J lost 5, with 25 bases in between. Germline CDR1 and CDR2: SGDLS and YYNGEE. The CDR3 nucleotides are TGTGCCAGCAGCTCTCCCCAAGTCGGGCCAGCGAAGGACGAGCAGTACTTC. It encodes CASSSPQVGPAKDEQYF.

This chain uses TRBV11-3 with TRBJ2-7, with D possibly matching TRBD2 (5 bases). CDR3 length: 14 residues. With 5 bases removed from V and 2 bases from J, the gap between germline ends came to 13 bases. Per germline, CDR1 SGHNT and CDR2 YENEEA. CDR3 amino acids: CASSQVAGTYEQYF. CDR3 DNA sequence: TGTGCCAGCAGCCAAGTGGCGGGTACCTACGAGCAGTACTTC.

This clonotype showed up many times. The chain joins TRBV2 to TRBJ2-2; 10 bases are a match to TRBD1. This CDR3 has 15 residues. Trimming took 4 bases from V and 6 from J; bases not matched to a gene: 5. Germline CDR1 reads SNHLY; CDR2 reads FYNNEI. Here the CDR3 DNA reads TGTGCCAGCAGTGGGGACAGGGGTTCCCCCGGGGAGCTGTTTTTT. It specifies CASSGDRGSPGELFF. Looking up the rest from reference TRBV2 and TRBJ2-2 gives the full variable domain: EPEVTQTPSHQVTQMGQEVILRCVPISNHLYFYWYRQILGQKVEFLVSFYNNEISEKSEIFDDQFSVERPDGSNFTLKIRSTKLEDSAMYFCASSGDRGSPGELFFGEGSRLTVL.

This clonotype was seen more than once but under ten times. This rearrangement joins TRBV7-9 to TRBJ2-1; D is ambiguous. This CDR3 comprises 10 residues. Trimming pared 3 bases from V and 10 bases from J, leaving 4 bases between. Germline V CDR1 and CDR2: SEHNR, FQNEAQ (reference sequence). The CDR3 region is CASSFEEQFF. For the CDR3, the DNA is TGTGCCAGCAGCTTTGAGGAGCAGTTCTTC.

Comment on this clonotype: The junction departs from the called germline gene at one end, perhaps through a read error. The V and J genes are TRBV5-1 and TRBJ2-7, with 7 positions matching TRBD2. CDR1 and CDR2 from the germline V gene are SGHRS and YFSETQ. CDR3 length: 13 amino acids. CDR3 nucleotides: TGCGCCAGCAGCTTGGGCCCCCCGCGGGAGCGGTACTTC. This sequence encodes CASSLGPPRERYF.

This clonotype was counted at least ten times. The chain uses TRBV6-2 or TRBV6-3 and TRBJ2-5, with a tentative D call TRBD1 (6 bases). Germline loops: CDR1 MNHEY, CDR2 SVGEGT. V shed 0 bases and J shed 2 bases, with 13 bases lying between them. There are 16 residues in the CDR3. The CDR3, as DNA: TGTGCCAGCAGTTACTCTTTGGGGACACTGCAAGAGACCCAGTACTTC. Its protein product is CASSYSLGTLQETQYF.

The chain carries TRBV6-9 and TRBJ1-1, with a possible D match to TRBD1 (6 bases). The CDR3 has 14 amino acids. V gave up 4 bases and J gave up 3 bases, with 12 bases separating them. Germline assignment: CDR1 MNHGY and CDR2 SVAAGI. In DNA form, the CDR3 reads TGTGCCAGCAGTTTCAACAGGGCGGACACTGAAGCTTTCTTT. Translation gives CASSFNRADTEAFF.

This clonotype showed up many times. The V and J genes are TRBV25-1 and TRBJ1-1, with D maybe TRBD1 (5 bases). The germline V gene encodes CDR1 MGHDK and CDR2 SYGVNS. The CDR3 totals 14 residues. V lost 4 bases to trimming and J lost 1 base, with 10 bases between them. The DNA for the CDR3 is TGTGCCAGCAGTGCCCTCAGGGAGAACACTGAAGCTTTCTTT. Its translation: CASSALRENTEAFF.

With regard to this clonotype: Possible read error: a much larger clone is one base away. The V and J genes are TRBV5-1 and TRBJ2-7, with 10 bases fitting TRBD1. Per the germline V gene, CDR1 is SGHRS and CDR2 is YFSETQ. CDR3 size: 15 residues. The V segment lost 0 bases and the J segment 3 bases; nucleotides outside the gene matches: 3. CDR3 DNA sequence: TGCGCCAGCAGCTTGGACGGGACAGGGGTCTACGAGCAGTACTTC. Its protein product is CASSLDGTGVYEQYF.

The chain is built from TRBV20-1 and TRBJ2-3, with unresolved D. The germline V and J ends were trimmed by 6 bases and 5 bases, with 6 bases remaining between them. The CDR3 totals 10 residues. Germline CDR1 is DFQATT and CDR2 is SNEGSKA (reference sequence). The CDR3 nucleotides read TGCAGTGCCAGAAGAGATACGCAGTATTTT. Encoded protein: CSARRDTQYF.

This clonotype was recorded once. A clone one base away is much larger, so this may be a read error. The rearrangement joins TRBV29-1 to TRBJ2-3; 7 bases line up with TRBD1. After removal of 8 bases from V and 0 bases from J, the junction contained 8 bases not matched to a gene. CDR3 size: 14 residues. The germline CDR1 and CDR2 sequences are SQVTM and ANQGSEA. The CDR3 loop reads CSLGQLSSTDTQYF. The CDR3 coding sequence is TGCAGCTTGGGACAGCTTTCCAGCACAGATACGCAGTATTTT.

The rearrangement links TRBV27 to TRBJ1-5; TRBD1 agrees at 7 bases. The CDR3 length is 15 residues. The germline gives CDR1 MNHEY, CDR2 SMNVEV (reference sequence). V lost 0 bases, J lost 5 bases, and 4 bases stayed unmatched. CDR3 nucleotide sequence: TGTGCCAGCAGTTTATCCAGGCAGGGGGATCAGCCCCAGCATTTT. This sequence encodes CASSLSRQGDQPQHF.

This clonotype was found a few times. The J gene is TRBJ2-1, the V gene TRBV24-1; TRBD2 is a possible D gene (5 bases). V lost 7 bases and J 0 bases, leaving 24 bases between the germline ends. Germline V lookup: CDR1 KGHDR, CDR2 SFDVKD. This CDR3 is 19 amino acids long. This CDR3 is CATRNKGEGPFFSYNEQFF. The CDR3 DNA sequence: TGTGCCACCAGGAATAAGGGAGAAGGGCCCTTCTTCTCCTACAATGAGCAGTTCTTC.

This clonotype has just a few counts. The J gene is TRBJ2-1, the V gene TRBV6-1; D is perhaps TRBD1 (7 bases). This CDR3 spans 15 amino acids. V was trimmed by 11 bases and J by 5 bases, leaving 22 bases between them. The V gene's germline CDR1 is MNHNS and CDR2 SASEGT. The CDR3 DNA is TGTGCCGCCCCGCCCGGCGCGGGACAGAACAATGAGCAGTTCTTC. This encodes CAAPPGAGQNNEQFF.

This clonotype appeared once. One end of the junction is discordant with germline, which a read error may explain. This chain joins TRBV5-1 and TRBJ1-6, with D hard to call. Looked up from germline, CDR1 is SGHRS and CDR2 is YFSETQ. CDR3 size: 15 residues. The CDR3 nucleotides read TGCGCCAGCAGCTTGGGTTCCGGGGAGAATTCACCCCCCCACTTT. Encoded protein: CASSLGSGENSPPHF.